The entry that follows covers one TCR beta chain sequence. These data belong to a study of CD8+ T cells in alopecia areata. Sequencing used cDNA as its template, made by extracting RNA and reverse transcribing it. Using immunoSEQ multiplex PCR, the repertoire was profiled, and TCRdb retains in-frame clones only, with some absent. The data contain about 210,000 clones, 64% of them singletons. Documented treatment: oral pan-JAK inhibitor, 5-10 mg twice daily. Researchers gathered lesional scalp punch biopsies and peripheral blood from patients with alopecia areata. V gave up 5 bases and J gave up 8 bases, with 9 bases separating them. The CDR3 is 11 amino acids. Germline loops: CDR1 MNHEY, CDR2 SVGAGI.

Sequencing used CD4+ T cells sorted from blood, obtained at week 4, from a patient treated with tofacitinib. This chain uses TRBV6-5 with TRBJ1-1; possible D gene TRBD1, 5 bases. This TCR came from a human donor with alopecia areata. The CDR3 protein is CASSGTGEAFF. Written as DNA, the CDR3 is TGTGCCAGCAGTGGGACGGGGGAAGCTTTCTTT.